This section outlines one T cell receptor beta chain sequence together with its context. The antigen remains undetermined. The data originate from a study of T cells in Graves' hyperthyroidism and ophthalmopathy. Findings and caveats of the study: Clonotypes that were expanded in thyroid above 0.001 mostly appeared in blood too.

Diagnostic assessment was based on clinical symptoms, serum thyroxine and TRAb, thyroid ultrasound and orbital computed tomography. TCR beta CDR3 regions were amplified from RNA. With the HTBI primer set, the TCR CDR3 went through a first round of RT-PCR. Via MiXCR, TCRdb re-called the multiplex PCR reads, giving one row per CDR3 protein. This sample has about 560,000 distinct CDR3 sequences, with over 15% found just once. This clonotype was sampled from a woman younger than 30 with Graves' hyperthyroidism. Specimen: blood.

CDR3 protein: CASLAGGPGYEQFF. For the CDR3, the DNA is TGTGCCAGCCTAGCGGGGGGGCCTGGGTATGAGCAGTTCTTC. This chain joins TRBV25-1 and TRBJ2-1; TRBD2 matches at 12 bases. The ends lost 8 bases at V and 8 bases at J; junction bases unmatched: 7. Germline values: CDR1 MGHDK, CDR2 SYGVNS. This CDR3 region has 14 residues.